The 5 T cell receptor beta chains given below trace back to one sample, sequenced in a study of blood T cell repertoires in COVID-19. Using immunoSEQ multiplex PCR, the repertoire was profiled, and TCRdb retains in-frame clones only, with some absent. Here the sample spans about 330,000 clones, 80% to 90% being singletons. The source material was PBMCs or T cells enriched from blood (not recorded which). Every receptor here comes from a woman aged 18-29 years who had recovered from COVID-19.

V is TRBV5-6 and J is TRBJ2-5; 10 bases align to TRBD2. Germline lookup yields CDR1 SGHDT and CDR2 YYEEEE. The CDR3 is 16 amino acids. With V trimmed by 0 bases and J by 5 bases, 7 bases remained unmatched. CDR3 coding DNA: TGTGCCAGCAGCTTGGAAGGTAGCGGGAGGAGTGAGACCCAGTACTTC. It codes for CASSLEGSGRSETQYF. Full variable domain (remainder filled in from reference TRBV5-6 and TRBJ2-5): DAGVTQSPTHLIKTRGQQVTLRCSPKSGHDTVSWYQQALGQGPQFIFQYYEEEERQRGNFPDRFSGHQFPNYSSELNVNALLLGDSALYLCASSLEGSGRSETQYFGPGTRLLVL.

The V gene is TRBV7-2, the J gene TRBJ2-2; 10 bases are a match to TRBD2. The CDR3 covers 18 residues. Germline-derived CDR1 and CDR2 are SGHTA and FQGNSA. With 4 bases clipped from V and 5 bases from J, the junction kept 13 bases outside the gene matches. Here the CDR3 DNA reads TGTGCCAGCAGCTACAAACGAGCTAGCGGGGGCGGTACCGGGGAGCTGTTTTTT. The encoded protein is CASSYKRASGGGTGELFF.

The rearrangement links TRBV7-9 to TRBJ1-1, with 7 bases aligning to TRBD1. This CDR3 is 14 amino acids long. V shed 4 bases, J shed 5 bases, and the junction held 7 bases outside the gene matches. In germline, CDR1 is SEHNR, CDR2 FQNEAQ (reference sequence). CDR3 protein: CASSWDRGGTEAFF. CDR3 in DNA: TGTGCCAGCAGCTGGGACAGAGGAGGGACTGAAGCTTTCTTT. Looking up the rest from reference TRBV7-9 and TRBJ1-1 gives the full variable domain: DTGVSQNPRHKITKRGQNVTFRCDPISEHNRLYWYRQTLGQGPEFLTYFQNEAQLEKSRLLSDRFSAERPKGSFSTLEIQRTEQGDSAMYLCASSWDRGGTEAFFGQGTRLTVV.

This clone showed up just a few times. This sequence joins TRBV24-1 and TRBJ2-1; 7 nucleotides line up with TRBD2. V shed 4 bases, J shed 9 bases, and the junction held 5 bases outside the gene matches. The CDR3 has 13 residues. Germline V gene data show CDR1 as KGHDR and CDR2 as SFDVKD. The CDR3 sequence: CATSDQRGTEQFF. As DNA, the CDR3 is TGTGCCACCAGTGACCAGCGGGGTACTGAGCAGTTCTTC.

CDR3 DNA sequence: TGTGCCAGCAGCCACTCCGGACAGGGTGGCTATGGCTACACCTTC. This sequence encodes CASSHSGQGGYGYTF. The chain links TRBV5-5 to TRBJ1-2; TRBD1 matches 8 bases. J lost 4 bases, V lost 4 bases, and 9 bases had no gene match. The V gene's germline CDR1 is SGHKS and CDR2 YYEKEE (reference sequence). This CDR3 comprises 15 residues.